This TCR beta chain was captured in a study of blood T cell repertoires in COVID-19. Profiled with immunoSEQ multiplex PCR; TCRdb holds only in-frame clones, not every one. Here the sample spans approximately 120,000 clones, 70% to 80% being singletons. V lost 2 bases to trimming and J lost 13 bases, with 9 bases between them. Germline lookup yields CDR1 MGHRA and CDR2 YSYEKL. The CDR3 covers 11 residues. Material: peripheral blood. The V and J genes are TRBV4-1 and TRBJ2-1; maybe TRBD1 (6 bases). The source of this sequence is a man in his forties or fifties with active or convalescent COVID-19. This chain's CDR3 is CASSQNREQFF. The CDR3 DNA reads TGCGCCAGCAGCCAAAACAGGGAACAGTTCTTC.